Listed below are T cell receptor beta chains from one sample, sequenced in a study of tumor-infiltrating lymphocytes in primary liver carcinoma. From the multiplex PCR reads, TCRdb called clonotypes with MiXCR, one entry per CDR3 protein. The table lists approximately 190,000 distinct CDR3 sequences, just under 85% of them singletons. Sequenced material: tumor tissue from primary liver carcinoma. The receptors here all came from a man in his forties with primary liver carcinoma and hepatitis B virus infection. Both conserved end residues are part of each CDR3. Each record gives: CDR3 protein, CDR3 DNA, D gene, CDR3 length, J gene, clone size, V gene. The D gene is left open where the match is weak. Expanded clones are given a class, and other clones once, few, many or no size at all.

CDR3aa: CASSLIGLAGPYNEQFF; CDR3nt: TGTGCCAGCAGCTTGATAGGACTAGCTGGCCCCTACAATGAGCAGTTCTTC; d_gene: TRBD2; len: 17; j_gene: TRBJ2-1; abundance: many; v_gene: TRBV11-2
CDR3aa: CASSPGNSHTDTQYF; CDR3nt: TGTGCCAGCTCCCCCGGGAATAGCCACACAGATACGCAGTATTTT; d_gene: .; len: 15; j_gene: TRBJ2-3; abundance: .; v_gene: TRBV6-4
CDR3aa: CATSRQGLNRPQHF; CDR3nt: TGTGCCACCAGCCGACAGGGGTTAAATCGGCCCCAGCACTTT; d_gene: TRBD1; len: 14; j_gene: TRBJ1-5; abundance: .; v_gene: TRBV24-1
CDR3aa: CAGRRGGLNTEAFF; CDR3nt: TGTGCCGGTAGGCGAGGGGGGCTGAACACTGAAGCTTTCTTT; d_gene: .; len: 14; j_gene: TRBJ1-1; abundance: .; v_gene: TRBV6-2/TRBV6-3
CDR3aa: CASSNPRDGYNEQSF; CDR3nt: TGTGCCAGCAGTAACCCGAGAGACGGGTACAATGAGCAGTCCTTC; d_gene: .; len: 15; j_gene: TRBJ2-1; abundance: once; v_gene: TRBV6-6
CDR3aa: CASILGMNTGAFF; CDR3nt: TGTGCCAGCATCTTAGGTATGAACACTGGAGCTTTCTTT; d_gene: .; len: 13; j_gene: TRBJ1-1; abundance: .; v_gene: TRBV7-6
CDR3aa: CSVATGRKSEPQHF; CDR3nt: TGCAGCGTAGCGACAGGGAGGAAAAGTGAGCCCCAGCATTTT; d_gene: TRBD1; len: 14; j_gene: TRBJ1-5; abundance: .; v_gene: TRBV29-1
CDR3aa: CGSSLGVPGLPHNEEFF; CDR3nt: TGTGGCAGCAGCTTAGGTGTACCGGGACTCCCCCACAATGAGGAGTTCTTC; d_gene: .; len: 17; j_gene: TRBJ2-1; abundance: .; v_gene: TRBV11-3
CDR3aa: CSSLTSDREQYF; CDR3nt: TGCAGTTCCCTGACTAGCGACCGCGAGCAGTACTTC; d_gene: TRBD2; len: 12; j_gene: TRBJ2-7; abundance: .; v_gene: TRBV29-1
CDR3aa: CASGSYMGASYNEQFF; CDR3nt: TGTGCCAGCGGTTCCTACATGGGGGCGTCCTACAATGAGCAGTTCTTC; d_gene: .; len: 16; j_gene: TRBJ2-1; abundance: .; v_gene: TRBV6-6
CDR3aa: CASSQVTALYNERFF; CDR3nt: TGCGCCAGCAGCCAAGTAACAGCCCTCTACAATGAGCGATTCTTC; d_gene: .; len: 15; j_gene: TRBJ2-1; abundance: .; v_gene: TRBV4-3
CDR3aa: CANSKGTGSVIQYF; CDR3nt: TGTGCCAACAGTAAGGGGACAGGGTCCGTCATTCAGTACTTC; d_gene: TRBD1; len: 14; j_gene: TRBJ2-4; abundance: .; v_gene: TRBV6-1
CDR3aa: CASSLRAVGTYDQYF; CDR3nt: TGTGCCAGCAGCCTGCGCGCGGTGGGGACCTACGATCAGTACTTC; d_gene: .; len: 15; j_gene: TRBJ2-7; abundance: .; v_gene: TRBV6-5
CDR3aa: CASSLIGVTGSNQPHHF; CDR3nt: TGTGCTAGCAGTTTAATAGGGGTAACAGGGAGCAATCAGCCCCATCATTTT; d_gene: .; len: 17; j_gene: TRBJ1-5; abundance: .; v_gene: TRBV11-2
CDR3aa: CANSQGGPKNIQYF; CDR3nt: TGCGCCAACAGCCAGGGAGGGCCCAAAAACATTCAGTACTTC; d_gene: TRBD2; len: 14; j_gene: TRBJ2-4; abundance: .; v_gene: TRBV5-1
CDR3aa: CTSSLSDRLAGGLQFF; CDR3nt: TGTACAAGCAGTTTGTCCGACAGACTAGCGGGAGGGTTGCAGTTCTTC; d_gene: TRBD2; len: 16; j_gene: TRBJ2-1; abundance: .; v_gene: TRBV28
CDR3aa: CASSLYTGLVGGETQYF; CDR3nt: TGTGCCAGCAGTTTATACACGGGACTAGTGGGGGGCGAGACCCAGTACTTC; d_gene: TRBD2; len: 17; j_gene: TRBJ2-5; abundance: once; v_gene: TRBV12-3/TRBV12-4
CDR3aa: CASSSSPTDHEQYF; CDR3nt: TGTGCCAGCAGTTCTAGCCCCACAGATCACGAGCAATACTTC; d_gene: .; len: 14; j_gene: TRBJ2-7; abundance: .; v_gene: TRBV12-3/TRBV12-4
CDR3aa: CASSLGLAEVAQFF; CDR3nt: TGCGCCAGCAGCCTTGGACTAGCGGAGGTGGCACAGTTCTTC; d_gene: TRBD2; len: 14; j_gene: TRBJ2-1; abundance: .; v_gene: TRBV4-3
CDR3aa: CASSYSSSARRCEQYF; CDR3nt: TGTGCCAGTAGTTACTCGTCTAGCGCGAGGAGATGCGAGCAGTACTTC; d_gene: .; len: 16; j_gene: TRBJ2-7; abundance: .; v_gene: TRBV6-2/TRBV6-3
CDR3aa: CASRTGGTTETFF; CDR3nt: TGTGCCAGTAGAACAGGGGGGACTACTGAAACTTTCTTT; d_gene: TRBD1; len: 13; j_gene: TRBJ1-1; abundance: .; v_gene: TRBV6-6
CDR3aa: CASSLGQGVVFYGYTF; CDR3nt: TGCGCCAGCAGCTTGGGACAGGGTGTAGTATTCTATGGCTACACCTTC; d_gene: TRBD1; len: 16; j_gene: TRBJ1-2; abundance: many; v_gene: TRBV5-1
CDR3aa: CASSQDGERTYNELFF; CDR3nt: TGTGCCAGCAGCCAAGATGGGGAGAGGACCTACAATGAGCTGTTCTTC; d_gene: .; len: 16; j_gene: TRBJ2-1; abundance: .; v_gene: TRBV4-2
CDR3aa: CASKSRQGTIVAFF; CDR3nt: TGTGCCAGCAAATCCAGGCAGGGGACTATTGTAGCTTTCTTT; d_gene: .; len: 14; j_gene: TRBJ1-1; abundance: .; v_gene: TRBV5-4
CDR3aa: CASSPRGKRSEQFF; CDR3nt: TGTGCCAGCAGCCCCCGGGGAAAGCGTTCCGAGCAGTTCTTC; d_gene: .; len: 14; j_gene: TRBJ2-1; abundance: .; v_gene: TRBV7-3
CDR3aa: CASSYLIGDGAEAIF; CDR3nt: TGTGCCAGCAGTTACTTGATTGGGGACGGAGCTGAGGCTATATTT; d_gene: .; len: 15; j_gene: TRBJ1-1; abundance: .; v_gene: TRBV6-5
CDR3aa: CTSSFTGTYEQYF; CDR3nt: TGTACCAGCAGCTTTACTGGCACCTACGAGCAGTACTTC; d_gene: .; len: 13; j_gene: TRBJ2-7; abundance: .; v_gene: TRBV7-8
CDR3aa: CASRPQRTGGNEKLFF; CDR3nt: TGTGCCAGCAGGCCCCAACGGACAGGCGGGAATGAAAAACTGTTTTTT; d_gene: TRBD1; len: 16; j_gene: TRBJ1-4; abundance: .; v_gene: TRBV7-8
CDR3aa: CSAETNTGELFF; CDR3nt: TGCAGCGCTGAAACGAACACCGGGGAGCTGTTTTTT; d_gene: .; len: 12; j_gene: TRBJ2-2; abundance: .; v_gene: TRBV29-1
CDR3aa: CASSLVGASGIEQFF; CDR3nt: TGTGCCAGCAGTTTAGTTGGGGCATCTGGGATTGAGCAGTTCTTT; d_gene: .; len: 15; j_gene: TRBJ2-1; abundance: .; v_gene: TRBV28
CDR3aa: CASRPGGSGISYDQYF; CDR3nt: TGTGCCAGCAGACCCGGAGGGAGTGGCATATCCTACGATCAGTACTTC; d_gene: .; len: 16; j_gene: TRBJ2-7; abundance: .; v_gene: TRBV6-1
CDR3aa: CASSLAPSGSWVEQYF; CDR3nt: TGTGCAAGCAGCTTAGCACCTAGTGGGAGCTGGGTCGAGCAGTACTTC; d_gene: .; len: 16; j_gene: TRBJ2-7; abundance: .; v_gene: TRBV11-2
CDR3aa: CSVGKGWGKNTEAFF; CDR3nt: TGCAGCGTTGGTAAGGGCTGGGGAAAGAACACTGAAGCTTTCTTT; d_gene: .; len: 15; j_gene: TRBJ1-1; abundance: .; v_gene: TRBV29-1
CDR3aa: CASSWASSNTGELLF; CDR3nt: TGTGCCAGCAGTTGGGCATCCTCGAACACCGGGGAGCTCCTTTTT; d_gene: .; len: 15; j_gene: TRBJ2-2; abundance: .; v_gene: TRBV6-2/TRBV6-3
CDR3aa: CDSRGTDEYEQYF; CDR3nt: TGTGACAGCAGGGGGACAGACGAGTACGAGCAGTACTTC; d_gene: TRBD1; len: 13; j_gene: TRBJ2-7; abundance: .; v_gene: TRBV6-5
CDR3aa: CASSLRGISPLHF; CDR3nt: TGCGCCAGTAGCCTCAGGGGGATTTCACCCCTCCACTTT; d_gene: TRBD1; len: 13; j_gene: TRBJ1-6; abundance: .; v_gene: TRBV5-5
CDR3aa: CASSSPILAGEIQYF; CDR3nt: TGTGCCAGCAGTTCCCCGATACTAGCCGGGGAGATCCAGTACTTC; d_gene: .; len: 15; j_gene: TRBJ2-5; abundance: .; v_gene: TRBV11-1
CDR3aa: CASSRLADYIELFF; CDR3nt: TGTGCCAGCAGTCGACTAGCGGACTACATTGAGCTGTTCTTC; d_gene: TRBD2; len: 14; j_gene: TRBJ2-1; abundance: .; v_gene: TRBV6-5
CDR3aa: CACSPGQIEAFF; CDR3nt: TGTGCCTGCAGCCCTGGACAGATTGAAGCTTTCTTT; d_gene: .; len: 12; j_gene: TRBJ1-1; abundance: .; v_gene: TRBV11-2
CDR3aa: CASSTSGFNEQFF; CDR3nt: TGTGCCAGCAGCACGAGCGGATTCAATGAGCAGTTCTTC; d_gene: .; len: 13; j_gene: TRBJ2-1; abundance: many; v_gene: TRBV7-9
CDR3aa: CGVGQANEQFF; CDR3nt: TGCGGCGTTGGACAGGCCAATGAGCAATTCTTC; d_gene: TRBD1; len: 11; j_gene: TRBJ2-1; abundance: .; v_gene: TRBV29-1
CDR3aa: CSVEVDRGREETQYF; CDR3nt: TGCAGCGTTGAAGTGGACAGGGGGCGAGAAGAGACCCAATACTTC; d_gene: TRBD1; len: 15; j_gene: TRBJ2-5; abundance: .; v_gene: TRBV29-1
CDR3aa: CASCLGGYEQYF; CDR3nt: TGTGCCAGCTGTCTCGGGGGTTACGAGCAGTACTTC; d_gene: .; len: 12; j_gene: TRBJ2-7; abundance: .; v_gene: TRBV11-2
CDR3aa: CASNQVSTANLYGYTF; CDR3nt: TGCGCCAGCAACCAAGTCTCGACGGCGAACCTCTATGGCTACACTTTC; d_gene: .; len: 16; j_gene: TRBJ1-2; abundance: .; v_gene: TRBV4-1
CDR3aa: CASSFLGTSWTKNILYF; CDR3nt: TGTGCCAGCAGCTTTCTCGGGACTAGCTGGACCAAGAACATTCTGTACTTC; d_gene: TRBD2; len: 17; j_gene: TRBJ2-4; abundance: few; v_gene: TRBV11-1
CDR3aa: CVSSYSGDSSYEHYF; CDR3nt: TGTGTAAGCAGTTACTCCGGTGATAGCTCCTACGAGCACTACTTC; d_gene: .; len: 15; j_gene: TRBJ2-7; abundance: .; v_gene: TRBV6-2/TRBV6-3